The present T cell receptor (beta chain) was sequenced within a study of T cells in narcolepsy. Details on this clone: The antigen is unknown.

Trimming took 1 base from V and 4 from J, leaving 13 bases between them. This CDR3 comprises 15 residues. CDR1 is SGHAT, CDR2 FQDESV, per germline (reference sequence). TCRdb's copy holds only in-frame clones and misses some; the assay was immunoSEQ multiplex PCR. In the table there are tens of thousands of clones, 78% of which are singletons. Study observations and caveats: Comparing one patient's CSF and blood CD4+ clonotypes highlighted HCRT- and TRIB2-specific autoreactive clonotypes. Blood of same and different patients, but not healthy controls, reportedly held recurring autoreactive clonotypes.

The sequence was collected from a human donor with narcolepsy. The chain recombines TRBV11-1 with TRBJ1-1; tentatively, D is TRBD1 (6 bases). The sample comprised CD45RA- memory CD4+ T cells from PBMCs. The CDR3 region is CASSLEGGRTTEAFF. DNA of the CDR3: TGTGCCAGCAGCTTAGAAGGGGGAAGGACCACTGAAGCTTTCTTT.